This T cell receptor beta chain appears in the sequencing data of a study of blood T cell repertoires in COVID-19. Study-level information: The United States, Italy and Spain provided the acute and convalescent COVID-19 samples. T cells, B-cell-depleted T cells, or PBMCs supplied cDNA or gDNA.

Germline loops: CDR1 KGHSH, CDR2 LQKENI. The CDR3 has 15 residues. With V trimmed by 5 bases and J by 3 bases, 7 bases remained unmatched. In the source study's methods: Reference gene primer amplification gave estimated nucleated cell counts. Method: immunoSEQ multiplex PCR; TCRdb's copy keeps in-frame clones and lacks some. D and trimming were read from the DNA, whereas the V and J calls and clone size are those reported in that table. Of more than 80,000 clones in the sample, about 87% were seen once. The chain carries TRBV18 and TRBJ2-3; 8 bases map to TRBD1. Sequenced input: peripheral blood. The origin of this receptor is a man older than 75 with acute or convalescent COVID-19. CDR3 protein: CASSSGQGQTDTQYF. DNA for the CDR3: TGTGCCAGCTCAAGCGGACAGGGACAAACAGATACGCAGTATTTT.